This TCR beta chain was documented in a study of T-cell memory formation after mild COVID-19. General observations from the study: Contracting clones from day 15 to 85 had balanced CD4/CD8; later expanders favoured CD4+. Pre-infection memory contained some responding clones, which suggested that cross-reactive memory had joined.

As concerns this clonotype: As yet, its antigen is unknown.

MiXCR was run by TCRdb on the 5' RACE reads, yielding one entry per CDR3 protein. Among about 200,000 distinct CDR3 sequences listed, 16% were seen once. Sample: PBMCs or a T cell subset sorted from them (not recorded which). The TCR comes from an adult woman who had mild COVID-19 (a few samples of this study predate the infection). Cell type and time point are not known.

CDR3 loop: CASSRFTGTSHEQYF. CDR3 sequence (DNA): TGTGCCAGCAGCCGATTCACCGGGACTAGTCACGAGCAGTACTTC. The chain joins TRBV3-1 to TRBJ2-7; TRBD2 matches at 8 bases. The CDR3 loop spans 15 amino acids. V lost 4 bases and J lost 5; bases outside the gene matches: 10. Germline CDR1 is LGHDT and CDR2 is YNNKEL (reference sequence).